One and the same sample provided the 21 T cell receptor beta chains below, sequenced in a study of naive and memory T cell subsets. Two oligonucleotides, mixed equimolar, formed the beta constant-region primer covering TRBC1 and TRBC2. MiXCR, run by TCRdb on the UMI-ligation and nested PCR reads, gives a single entry per CDR3 protein. The table records 130,000 to 150,000 distinct CDR3 sequences, more than 15% of them present only once. Sequenced material: naive CD4+ T cells from blood. The receptors shown here come from a human donor in good health.

This clonotype was found many times. This chain connects TRBV6-5 to TRBJ2-1, with TRBD2 identical over 15 bases. The germline CDR1 and CDR2 sequences are MNHEY and SVGAGI. The CDR3 is made up of 16 amino acids. With 8 bases clipped from V and 7 bases from J, the junction kept 9 bases outside the gene matches. CDR3 loop: CASASTGTSGRNEQFF. The CDR3 DNA is TGTGCCAGCGCCTCGACGGGGACTAGCGGGAGGAATGAGCAGTTCTTC.

The rearrangement uses TRBV27 and TRBJ1-6; the D gene is possibly TRBD1 (5 bases). Trimming pared 4 bases from V and 9 bases from J, leaving 16 bases between. CDR3 length: 15 residues. In germline, CDR1 is MNHEY, CDR2 SMNVEV (reference sequence). The CDR3 spells CASSSYEGNTSPLHF. As DNA, the CDR3 is TGTGCCAGCAGTTCGTATGAGGGGAATACTTCACCCCTCCACTTT.

The gene calls are TRBV4-2 and TRBJ1-2, with D perhaps matching TRBD1 (5 bases). Between the trimmed V and J ends, which lost 1 base and 3 bases, there was a span of 9 bases. There are 14 residues in the CDR3. Germline V gene data show CDR1 as LGHNA and CDR2 as YNFKEQ. DNA of the CDR3: TGTGCCAGCAGCCAAGTGGGGACCCACTATGGCTACACCTTC. Translated: CASSQVGTHYGYTF.

The chain is built from TRBV12-3 or TRBV12-4 and TRBJ1-4; D not resolved. The V end was cut by 6 bases, the J end by 8 bases, with 13 bases between. The CDR3 is 13 residues long. Here the CDR3 reads CASSRTILEKLFF. In DNA, the CDR3 is TGTGCCAGCAGCCGCACCATCCTGGAAAAACTGTTTTTT.

This clonotype was observed many times. The chain joins TRBV6-6 to TRBJ2-7, with 10 bases aligning to TRBD1. The CDR3 length is 14 residues. Looked up from germline, CDR1 is MNHNY and CDR2 is SVGAGI (reference sequence). V gave up 5 bases and J gave up 4 bases; unmatched junction bases: 5. In nucleotides, the CDR3 is TGTGCCAGCAGTGACCGGGACAGGGGTTACGAGCAGTACTTC. It is translated as CASSDRDRGYEQYF.

V and J are TRBV5-4 and TRBJ2-3; 7 nucleotides match TRBD2. The V segment lost 5 bases and the J segment 4 bases; nucleotides outside the gene matches: 10. Germline CDR1 is SGHNT and CDR2 is YYREEE (reference sequence). The CDR3 sequence is 15 residues long. The CDR3 sequence: CASRLRAGDADTQYF. As DNA, the CDR3 is TGTGCCAGCAGACTCAGGGCGGGAGATGCAGATACGCAGTATTTT.

This clonotype has at least ten counts. The rearrangement joins TRBV20-1 to TRBJ1-1, with D maybe TRBD1 (5 bases). Germline assignment: CDR1 DFQATT and CDR2 SNEGSKA (reference sequence). The CDR3 is 13 amino acids. Trimming removed 1 base from V and 1 base from J, with 7 bases in between. This CDR3 is CSARGQPNTEAFF. The CDR3 DNA reads TGCAGTGCTAGAGGACAGCCGAACACTGAAGCTTTCTTT.

The chain links TRBV29-1 to TRBJ1-1; D not certain. The V and J ends lost 8 bases and 4 bases respectively, with 17 bases between them. Germline V lookup: CDR1 SQVTM, CDR2 ANQGSEA. The CDR3 covers 13 residues. The CDR3 DNA follows: TGCAGCTATTACCGCGGGGTCCGCACTGAAGCTTTCTTT. Translating it yields CSYYRGVRTEAFF.

The chain couples TRBV20-1 to TRBJ2-5; a weak D match, TRBD2 (5 bases). Germline lookup yields CDR1 DFQATT and CDR2 SNEGSKA (reference sequence). The CDR3 runs 14 residues. The chain's CDR3 is CIKISGRAEETQYF. The CDR3 DNA reads as TGCATTAAAATAAGTGGGCGAGCGGAAGAGACCCAGTACTTC.

The chain couples TRBV29-1 to TRBJ2-5; D gene unclear. Germline V lookup: CDR1 SQVTM, CDR2 ANQGSEA. V dropped 2 bases and J dropped 0 bases, with 7 bases sitting between them. The CDR3 consists of 13 residues. The DNA of the CDR3 is TGCAGCGTTGAAATGAGGTACCAAGAGACCCAGTACTTC. It encodes CSVEMRYQETQYF.

The V call is TRBV3-1, the J call TRBJ1-1; D might be TRBD1 (6 bases). The V end was cut by 2 bases, the J end by 0 bases, with 7 bases between. This CDR3 has 14 amino acids. The germline V gene encodes CDR1 LGHDT and CDR2 YNNKEL (reference sequence). As DNA, the CDR3 is TGTGCCAGCAGCCAACAGGGGATGAACACTGAAGCTTTCTTT. Its translation is CASSQQGMNTEAFF. The variable domain in full, with the rest retrieved from reference TRBV3-1 and TRBJ1-1, is DTAVSQTPKYLVTQMGNDKSIKCEQNLGHDTMYWYKQDSKKFLKIMFSYNNKELIINETVPNRFSPKSPDKAHLNLHINSLELGDSAVYFCASSQQGMNTEAFFGQGTRLTVV.

The CDR3 region has the DNA TGTGCCAGCAGTTCTACCGGGACAGGGGAAGAGCAGTACTTC. Its translation is CASSSTGTGEEQYF. The chain is built from TRBV6-6 and TRBJ2-7, with TRBD1 identical over 10 bases. Trimming removed 4 bases from V and 7 bases from J; junction bases left unmatched: 7. CDR1 and CDR2 (germline): MNHNY, SVGAGI (reference sequence). The CDR3 totals 14 residues.

This clonotype was recorded at least ten times. V and J are TRBV27 and TRBJ2-2, with 9 nucleotides matching TRBD1. CDR3 size: 17 residues. The trim removed 5 bases at V and 4 bases at J, leaving 11 bases unmatched. Germline CDR1 and CDR2: MNHEY and SMNVEV (reference sequence). The CDR3 here is CASSHPSGTGRTGELFF. The CDR3 DNA is TGTGCCAGCAGTCACCCATCCGGGACAGGGCGCACCGGGGAGCTGTTTTTT.

The chain couples TRBV28 to TRBJ1-4; D gene uncertain. This CDR3 spans 14 amino acids. Trimming took off 4 bases at V and 5 bases at J, with 11 bases between the two ends. Germline values: CDR1 MDHEN, CDR2 SYDVKM. The CDR3 reads CASSSGQRNEKLFF. The DNA of the CDR3 is TGTGCCAGCAGTTCTGGCCAGAGAAATGAAAAACTGTTTTTT. The whole variable domain, remainder taken from reference TRBV28 and TRBJ1-4, is DVKVTQSSRYLVKRTGEKVFLECVQDMDHENMFWYRQDPGLGLRLIYFSYDVKMKEKGDIPEGYSVSREKKERFSLILESASTNQTSMYLCASSSGQRNEKLFFGSGTQLSVL.

This clonotype was counted a few times. This chain connects TRBV11-2 to TRBJ2-6; D is undetermined. CDR3 length equals 16 residues. Trimming took 1 base from V and 0 from J, leaving 7 bases between them. Germline loops: CDR1 SGHAT, CDR2 FQNNGV. CDR3 loop: CASSLVSSSGANVLTF. DNA of the CDR3: TGTGCCAGCAGCTTAGTCTCTTCCTCTGGGGCCAACGTCCTGACTTTC.

This clonotype was observed a few times. The chain recombines TRBV27 with TRBJ2-1; 9 bases fit TRBD1. V shed 4 bases, J shed 6 bases, and the junction held 10 bases outside the gene matches. Per germline, CDR1 MNHEY and CDR2 SMNVEV (reference sequence). This CDR3 is 16 amino acids long. CDR3 sequence reads: CASSSLGQGRGNEQFF. CDR3 DNA: TGTGCCAGCAGTTCACTGGGACAGGGAAGGGGCAATGAGCAGTTCTTC.

Details on this clonotype: No DNA is shown, since the ends of the CDR3 on it are uncertain; the CDR3 is the one TCRdb lists. CDR3 region: CASTHSGRVTISVSGANVLTF. V is TRBV28 and J is TRBJ2-6; the table names TRBD1, a call not compared with the DNA. The CDR3 spans 21 residues, counting both ends. CDR1 and CDR2 (germline): MDHEN, SYDVKM.

V gene TRBV7-9 combines with J gene TRBJ1-2, with D possibly matching TRBD1 (5 bases). With 3 bases removed from V and 0 bases from J, the gap between germline ends came to 11 bases. The CDR3 sequence is 15 residues long. CDR1 is SEHNR and CDR2 is FQNEAQ in the germline V gene (reference sequence). CDR3 sequence reads: CASSFERGTNYGYTF. Written as DNA, the CDR3 is TGTGCCAGCAGCTTTGAACGGGGGACTAACTATGGCTACACCTTC.

The chain links TRBV5-1 to TRBJ2-1; TRBD1 aligns across 8 bases. Looked up from germline, CDR1 is SGHRS and CDR2 is YFSETQ. The CDR3 covers 15 residues. V dropped 0 bases and J dropped 12; count of bases not matched to a gene: 11. The CDR3 coding sequence is TGCGCCAGCAGCTTGGATGGGACAGGTTTGTTGAGGCAGTTCTTC. Translating gives CASSLDGTGLLRQFF.

The genes are TRBV7-2 and TRBJ2-3, with a possible D match to TRBD1 (6 bases). The CDR3 consists of 15 residues. Germline-derived CDR1 and CDR2 are SGHTA and FQGNSA. Trimming took 6 bases from V and 4 from J, leaving 17 bases between them. CDR3 bases: TGTGCCAGCAGTACTCAGGGGTCCCCCCCAGATACGCAGTATTTT. Encoded protein: CASSTQGSPPDTQYF.

This rearrangement joins TRBV2 to TRBJ2-7; D is unresolved. The CDR3 sequence is 15 residues long. Germline lookup yields CDR1 SNHLY and CDR2 FYNNEI. V was clipped by 7 bases and J by 0 bases, with 16 bases between them. CDR3: CASKQPPGNSYEQYF. The CDR3 DNA reads as TGTGCCAGCAAACAGCCCCCAGGCAACTCCTACGAGCAGTACTTC.